Sequencing of this T cell receptor (beta chain) was carried out in a study of CD8 T cells in Susac syndrome. Whole-study results and caveats: CD4+ T cell repertoires in Susac syndrome lacked clonal expansion.

Reverse transcription of roughly 0.5 to 1 ug RNA was performed with random hexamers. Amplification of TCR beta CDR3 was carried out by immunoSEQ multiplex PCR, which covered 54 Vbeta and 13 Jbeta segments. TCRdb reprocessed the immunoSEQ multiplex PCR reads with MiXCR, giving one entry per CDR3 protein. The table has about 240,000 distinct CDR3 sequences, about 96% seen once; the top ten hold approximately 0.094%. Comments on this clonotype: Its antigen is currently unknown.

The CDR3 contains 15 residues. In germline, CDR1 is MNHEY, CDR2 SMNVEV (reference sequence). The ends were cut back, 2 bases at V and 8 bases at J, with 18 bases in the middle. The authors sequenced TCR beta from blood CD8+ and CD4+ T cells. Negative isolation yielded CD8+ and CD4+ T cells; FACS enriched TEMRA cells. Material: CD4+ T cells from PBMCs. This TCR was recovered from a human donor with Susac syndrome. This chain links TRBV27 with TRBJ1-2; D ambiguous. The CDR3 loop is CASSLRLENHRGYTF. Here the CDR3 DNA reads TGTGCCAGCAGTTTAAGGTTAGAAAATCATCGAGGCTACACCTTC.